The present T cell receptor (beta chain) was sequenced within a study of T cells expressing NK-cell markers. The study, taken as a whole, reports: Once again these clonotypes came out on top in the CD3+CD56-NKG2C+ fraction of several donors.

From germline, CDR1 is LGHNA and CDR2 YNFKEQ. This CDR3 contains 14 residues. As for this clonotype: Antigen unknown.

TCRdb re-called the 5' RACE reads; one entry per CDR3 protein, DNA not given. This repertoire includes about half a million distinct CDR3 sequences. The sequenced material came from blood T cells: a sorted CD56 or NKG2C T cell subset, CD4+ or CD8+ T cells, or bulk PBMC T cells (not recorded which). The V and J genes are TRBV4-2 and TRBJ1-2. The receptor comes from a woman in her 50s in good health. The CDR3 sequence is CASSQDGGIGDYTF.